These 23 T cell receptor beta chains originate from one sample sequenced in a study of shared clonotypes between healthy human individuals. This table comes from immunoSEQ multiplex PCR, and its TCRdb copy is limited to in-frame clones, with some not included. Here the sample spans around 2,000,000 clones, about 92% being singletons. Cells designated naive CD8 were CD45RO-negative and were positively selected for CCR7, with terminally differentiated effector memory CD45RA+ cells excluded. Sequencing was carried out using naive CD8+ T cells from PBMCs. All receptors come from a man aged 18 to 29 in good health. Some clones in this sample may be carry-over from other donors' samples.

This chain's CDR3 is CASRDRANYGYTF. For the CDR3, the DNA is TGTGCCAGCAGAGACAGGGCCAACTATGGCTACACCTTC. This sequence joins TRBV7-2 and TRBJ1-2, with 7 bases that match TRBD1. Unmatched junction bases numbered 3, after V lost 6 bases and J lost 2 bases. The CDR3 covers 13 residues. The germline gives CDR1 SGHTA, CDR2 FQGNSA.

This sequence joins TRBV19 and TRBJ1-5; D is unresolved. Germline assignment: CDR1 LNHDA and CDR2 SQIVND (reference sequence). This CDR3 comprises 15 residues. Deletions cut 8 bases from V and 5 bases from J, with 19 bases between. CDR3 nucleotide sequence: TGTGCCAGTCGAATTTTTGTGGGGAGTTATCAGCCCCAGCATTTT. It is translated as CASRIFVGSYQPQHF. Complete variable domain (other parts from reference TRBV19 and TRBJ1-5): DGGITQSPKYLFRKEGQNVTLSCEQNLNHDAMYWYRQDPGQGLRLIYYSQIVNDFQKGDIAEGYSVSREKKESFPLTVTSAQKNPTAFYLCASRIFVGSYQPQHFGDGTRLSIL.

The rearrangement joins TRBV2 to TRBJ2-3; D assignment may be TRBD1 or TRBD2 (6 bases each). The CDR3 is 16 amino acids. V was shortened by 9 bases and J by 6 bases, with 25 bases between the two germline ends. Germline CDR1 and CDR2: SNHLY and FYNNEI. The CDR3, as DNA: TGTGCCAGTAGGCCTCGTCTGGAGGGGGTTGTGGATACGCAGTATTTT. Amino acid sequence: CASRPRLEGVVDTQYF.

The J gene is TRBJ1-1, the V gene TRBV27, with D tentatively TRBD1 (5 bases). The germline gives CDR1 MNHEY, CDR2 SMNVEV (reference sequence). Trimming took off 5 bases at V and 4 bases at J, with 17 bases between the two ends. CDR3 length: 15 residues. The CDR3 sequence: CASSPMGIGVTEAFF. The CDR3 bases are TGTGCCAGCAGTCCTATGGGGATAGGGGTCACTGAAGCTTTCTTT.

The chain has TRBV28 and TRBJ1-1; D may be TRBD1 (6 bases). The CDR3 sequence is 16 residues long. Trimming left V 3 bases short and J 3 bases short, with 17 bases between. The V gene's germline CDR1 is MDHEN and CDR2 SYDVKM. CDR3 amino acids: CASSFPSSGGHTEAFF. For the CDR3, the DNA is TGTGCCAGCAGTTTCCCCAGTTCGGGGGGGCACACTGAAGCTTTCTTT.

V and J are TRBV30 and TRBJ1-2, with a possible D match to TRBD1 (6 bases). The CDR3 has 15 amino acids. CDR1 and CDR2 (germline): GTSNPN, SVGIG (reference sequence). The germline V and J ends were trimmed by 0 bases and 7 bases, with 18 bases remaining between them. The CDR3 region has the DNA TGTGCCTGGAGTGTACCTATCGGGGGCGCGGGTGGCTACACCTTC. Encoded protein: CAWSVPIGGAGGYTF.

CDR3 sequence reads: CAISDNDNEQFF. CDR3 bases: TGTGCCATCAGTGACAATGACAATGAGCAGTTCTTC. The chain joins TRBV10-3 to TRBJ2-1; D is unclear. Germline CDR1 and CDR2: ENHRY and SYGVKD. V gave up 3 bases and J gave up 5 bases, with 5 bases separating them. The CDR3 contains 12 residues.

The CDR3 region has the DNA TGTGCCAGCTCTCCAGGACTAGCGGGAGAAGAGACCCAGTACTTC. Its protein product is CASSPGLAGEETQYF. The rearrangement uses TRBV18 and TRBJ2-5, with 13 nucleotides matching TRBD2. Germline values: CDR1 KGHSH, CDR2 LQKENI. Trimming at V came to 6 bases and at J to 3 bases, leaving 4 bases not matched to a gene. This CDR3 is 15 amino acids long.

Of note for this clone: Other nucleotide sequences in the sample specify the same CDR3. V is TRBV7-6 and J is TRBJ1-5; 7 bases map to TRBD1. CDR3 length: 14 residues. The germline CDR1 and CDR2 sequences are SGHVS and FNYEAQ. The V gene end was trimmed by 4 bases and the J gene end by 2 bases; junction bases not matched to a gene: 2. This CDR3 reads CASSSTGGNQPQHF. CDR3 nucleotides: TGTGCCAGCAGCTCTACAGGGGGCAATCAGCCCCAGCATTTT.

This chain joins TRBV7-9 and TRBJ2-2, with D tentatively TRBD2 (5 bases). CDR3 length: 15 amino acids. Trimming took off 4 bases at V and 4 bases at J, with 13 bases between the two ends. Germline loops: CDR1 SEHNR, CDR2 FQNEAQ (reference sequence). The CDR3 nucleotides read TGTGCCAGCAGCTCCCCCCCGGGAACCACCGGGGAGCTGTTTTTT. Its translation is CASSSPPGTTGELFF.

The chain is built from TRBV4-1 and TRBJ2-7, with TRBD2 as a possible D gene (6 bases). The V gene lost 6 bases and the J gene lost 1 base, with 13 bases spanning the gap. The germline CDR1 and CDR2 sequences are MGHRA and YSYEKL. The CDR3 is 14 amino acids. CDR3 loop: CASRGDFRSYEQYF. In DNA, the CDR3 is TGCGCCAGCAGGGGGGACTTCCGATCCTACGAGCAGTACTTC.

The chain combines TRBV27 with TRBJ2-3, with D unclear. The CDR3 loop spans 16 amino acids. Trimming shortened V by 6 bases and J by 1 base, and 17 bases separated the two germline ends. Germline CDR1 and CDR2: MNHEY and SMNVEV (reference sequence). Here the CDR3 reads CASSRLLGLGTDTQYF. The DNA of the CDR3 is TGTGCCAGCAGCCGACTCTTGGGATTGGGCACAGATACGCAGTATTTT.

V is TRBV27 and J is TRBJ2-7, with D unresolved. The CDR3 loop spans 12 amino acids. Trimming cost V 5 bases and J 11 bases, with 16 bases left between them. Per the germline V gene, CDR1 is MNHEY and CDR2 is SMNVEV (reference sequence). The CDR3 here is CASSPAGFGEYF. CDR3 sequence (DNA): TGTGCCAGCAGTCCGGCTGGGTTTGGGGAGTACTTC.

The DNA of the CDR3 is TGCGCCAGCAGTGAATCTGCGGGAGGGCCCATAGACACAGATACGCAGTATTTT. Protein product: CASSESAGGPIDTDTQYF. This chain connects TRBV10-2 to TRBJ2-3, with 9 bases lining up with TRBD2. Germline V gives CDR1 WSHSY, CDR2 SAAADI. The CDR3 extends over 18 amino acids. Trimming at V came to 3 bases and at J to 2 bases, leaving 12 bases not matched to a gene.

The chain combines TRBV4-1 with TRBJ2-7; TRBD2 is a possible D gene (5 bases). The V end was cut by 0 bases, the J end by 3 bases, with 18 bases between. CDR3 size: 17 residues. CDR1 MGHRA and CDR2 YSYEKL come from the germline V gene. As DNA, the CDR3 is TGCGCCAGCAGCCAAGATGTTCAGCGGAGATTCGTCTACGAGCAGTACTTC. The encoded protein is CASSQDVQRRFVYEQYF.

The chain employs TRBV10-2 and TRBJ2-1, with TRBD2 matching 11 bases. The CDR3 totals 15 residues. With V trimmed by 9 bases and J by 7 bases, 11 bases remained unmatched. Germline assignment: CDR1 WSHSY and CDR2 SAAADI. CDR3 bases: TGCGCCAGTAAAATGGGACTAGCGGTTTTGAATGAGCAGTTCTTC. Its translation is CASKMGLAVLNEQFF.

This clone came up a few times. This chain uses TRBV29-1 with TRBJ1-1, with 10 bases fitting TRBD1. This CDR3 is built from 14 residues. J was trimmed by 2 bases and V by 6 bases; bases with no gene match: 6. The V gene's germline CDR1 is SQVTM and CDR2 ANQGSEA. CDR3 amino acids: CSVGQGHINTEAFF. In DNA form, the CDR3 reads TGCAGCGTGGGACAGGGGCATATAAACACTGAAGCTTTCTTT.

The chain uses TRBV5-5 and TRBJ2-7, with 7 bases aligning to TRBD2. This CDR3 comprises 13 residues. The germline CDR1 and CDR2 sequences are SGHKS and YYEKEE (reference sequence). J was trimmed by 3 bases and V by 5 bases; bases with no gene match: 5. Here the CDR3 DNA reads TGTGCCAGCAGGCAAGGACTAGTCTACGAGCAGTACTTC. It encodes CASRQGLVYEQYF.

V and J are TRBV10-1 and TRBJ2-3, with D uncertain. Germline-derived CDR1 and CDR2 are WNHNN and SYGVQD (reference sequence). The CDR3 is 13 residues long. V was clipped by 4 bases and J by 1 base, with 6 bases between them. The CDR3 DNA reads TGCGCCAGCAGTGCTCTCCGCACAGATACGCAGTATTTT. Translating gives CASSALRTDTQYF.

The chain couples TRBV11-2 to TRBJ2-7; tentatively, D is TRBD1 or TRBD2 (5 bases each). Trimming removed 5 bases at V and 5 bases at J, with 13 bases between. This CDR3 is 13 amino acids long. CDR1 SGHAT and CDR2 FQNNGV come from the germline V gene. The CDR3, as DNA: TGTGCCAGCAGCCCCCCCCGGGGCCACGAGCAGTACTTC. This sequence encodes CASSPPRGHEQYF.

The chain is built from TRBV7-9 and TRBJ2-4, with 7 positions matching TRBD1. The V gene's germline CDR1 is SEHNR and CDR2 FQNEAQ (reference sequence). J lost 3 bases, V lost 3 bases, and 8 bases had no gene match. The CDR3 is 16 amino acids. The CDR3 loop is CASSFAIGDSKNIQYF. CDR3 sequence (DNA): TGTGCCAGCAGCTTCGCAATTGGGGACAGCAAAAACATTCAGTACTTC.

This chain links TRBV19 with TRBJ2-7; D is undetermined. There are 17 residues in the CDR3. Trimming took off 3 bases at V and 2 bases at J, with 20 bases between the two ends. CDR1 is LNHDA, CDR2 SQIVND, per germline (reference sequence). The CDR3 DNA reads TGTGCCAGTAGTATTATCGGTGGCAGAGACTCAACCTACGAGCAGTACTTC. Its protein is CASSIIGGRDSTYEQYF. Full variable domain (outside the CDR3, taken from reference TRBV19 and TRBJ2-7): DGGITQSPKYLFRKEGQNVTLSCEQNLNHDAMYWYRQDPGQGLRLIYYSQIVNDFQKGDIAEGYSVSREKKESFPLTVTSAQKNPTAFYLCASSIIGGRDSTYEQYFGPGTRLTVT.

This clone was observed once. The V gene is TRBV11-2, the J gene TRBJ1-6; 8 bases fit TRBD1. With V trimmed by 1 base and J by 9 bases, 8 bases remained unmatched. Germline-derived CDR1 and CDR2 are SGHAT and FQNNGV. The CDR3 runs 16 residues. The CDR3 region is CASSLGGQGKGSPLHF. The DNA for the CDR3 is TGTGCCAGCAGCTTAGGCGGACAGGGAAAAGGTTCACCCCTCCACTTT.